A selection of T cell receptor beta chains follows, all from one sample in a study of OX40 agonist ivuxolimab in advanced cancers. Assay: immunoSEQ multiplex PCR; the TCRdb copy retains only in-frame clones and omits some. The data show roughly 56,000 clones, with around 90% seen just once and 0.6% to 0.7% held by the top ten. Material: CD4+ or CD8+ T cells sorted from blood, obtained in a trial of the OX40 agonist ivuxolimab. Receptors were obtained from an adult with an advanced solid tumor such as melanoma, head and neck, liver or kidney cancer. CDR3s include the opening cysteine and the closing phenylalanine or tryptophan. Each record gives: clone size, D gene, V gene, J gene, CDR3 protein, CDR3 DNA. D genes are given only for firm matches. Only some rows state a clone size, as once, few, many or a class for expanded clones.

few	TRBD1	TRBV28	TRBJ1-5	CASSYRGREPQHF	TGTGCCAGCAGTTACAGGGGAAGGGAGCCCCAGCATTTT
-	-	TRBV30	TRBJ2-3	CAWSRASASTDTQYF	TGTGCCTGGAGCCGAGCTAGCGCGAGCACAGATACGCAGTATTTT
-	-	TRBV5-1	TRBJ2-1	CASSLAPGLRYNEQFF	TGCGCCAGCAGCTTGGCCCCCGGGCTGCGCTACAATGAGCAGTTCTTC
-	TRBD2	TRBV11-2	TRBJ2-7	CASSTGLGSYEQYF	TGTGCCAGCAGCACAGGACTAGGTTCCTACGAGCAGTACTTC
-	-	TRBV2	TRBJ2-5	CASSERQGQETQYF	TGTGCCAGCAGTGAGCGGCAGGGCCAAGAGACCCAGTACTTC
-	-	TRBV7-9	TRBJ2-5	CASSLGGQETQYF	TGTGCCAGCAGCCTAGGCGGTCAAGAGACCCAGTACTTC
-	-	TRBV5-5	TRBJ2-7	CASSLLAGAGYEQYF	TGTGCCAGCAGCTTGTTGGCAGGGGCGGGCTACGAGCAGTACTTC
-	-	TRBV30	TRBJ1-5	CAAGQAHNQPQHF	TGTGCCGCTGGCCAAGCTCACAATCAGCCCCAGCATTTT
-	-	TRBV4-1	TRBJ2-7	CASSQGPLSSYEQYF	TGCGCCAGCAGCCAAGGACCCTTATCCTCCTACGAGCAGTACTTC
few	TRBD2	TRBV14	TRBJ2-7	CASSQARLAVEQYF	TGTGCCAGCAGCCAAGCGAGACTAGCGGTCGAGCAGTACTTC
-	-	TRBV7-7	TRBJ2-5	CASSSGTHNLTETQYF	TGTGCTAGCAGCAGCGGAACTCACAACTTGACAGAGACCCAGTACTTC
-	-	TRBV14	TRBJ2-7	CASSPMDRAYEQYF	TGTGCCAGCAGCCCCATGGACCGAGCCTACGAGCAGTACTTC
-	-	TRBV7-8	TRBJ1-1	CASSLSWGMNTEAFF	TGTGCCAGCAGCTTATCTTGGGGGATGAACACTGAAGCTTTCTTT
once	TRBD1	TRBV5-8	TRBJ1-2	CASRGDSHGYTF	TGTGCCAGCAGGGGGGACAGTCACGGCTACACCTTC
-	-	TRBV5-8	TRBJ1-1	CASSLAQGTEAFF	TGTGCCAGCAGCTTGGCCCAGGGGACTGAAGCTTTCTTT
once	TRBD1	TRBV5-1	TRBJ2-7	CASSRDSHSYEQYF	TGCGCCAGCAGCAGGGACAGCCACTCCTACGAGCAGTACTTC
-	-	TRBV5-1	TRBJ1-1	CASSLERGRAFF	TGCGCCAGCAGCTTGGAAAGGGGAAGGGCTTTCTTT
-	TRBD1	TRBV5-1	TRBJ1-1	CASSLDRGITEAFF	TGCGCCAGCAGCTTGGACAGGGGTATCACTGAAGCTTTCTTT